Presented here are 32 T cell receptor beta chains from one specimen sequenced in a study of shared clonotypes between healthy human individuals. Here immunoSEQ multiplex PCR was the method, and the copy in TCRdb shows in-frame clones only, minus some. The profile shows around 500,000 clones, roughly four fifths of them singletons. Input material: PBMCs. These receptors were collected from a woman aged 40 to 50 in good health. Some clones in this sample may be carry-over from other donors' samples.

This clone has more than one count but fewer than ten. This sample also contains other DNA sequences that code for the same CDR3. The chain has TRBV7-9 and TRBJ1-2, with TRBD1 as a possible D gene (5 bases). The CDR3 is 12 amino acids. The ends were cut back, 1 base at V and 8 bases at J, with 8 bases in the middle. Germline loops: CDR1 SEHNR, CDR2 FQNEAQ (reference sequence). The CDR3 loop reads CASSLEGWGYTF. The CDR3 DNA follows: TGTGCCAGCAGCTTAGAGGGGTGGGGCTACACCTTC.

Worth noting for this clone: This probably arose from a read error, given a far larger clone one base away. The rearrangement uses TRBV2 and TRBJ2-7, with D maybe TRBD1 (5 bases). Germline lookup yields CDR1 SNHLY and CDR2 FYNNEI. The CDR3 sequence is 13 residues long. Written as DNA, the CDR3 is TGTGCCACCTCGACAGTGTTCTCCTACAAGCAGTACTTC. Translated, it gives CATSTVFSYKQYF. The full variable domain, completed using reference TRBV2 and TRBJ2-7, is EPEVTQTPSHQVTQMGQEVILRCVPISNHLYFYWYRQILGQKVEFLVSFYNNEISEKSEIFDDQFSVERPDGSNFTLKIRSTKLEDSAMYFCATSTVFSYKQYFGPGTRLTVT.

The rearrangement joins TRBV10-3 to TRBJ2-5; the D is unclear. This CDR3 has 13 residues. Germline loops: CDR1 ENHRY, CDR2 SYGVKD. Trimming removed 4 bases from V and 9 bases from J, with 15 bases in between. The CDR3 sequence is CAISAVTDRSQYF. The CDR3 DNA reads as TGTGCCATCAGTGCTGTGACGGATCGGTCCCAGTACTTC.

The chain has TRBV25-1 and TRBJ2-3, with TRBD2 matching over 7 bases. In germline, CDR1 is MGHDK, CDR2 SYGVNS. V shed 10 bases, J shed 3 bases, and the junction held 7 bases outside the gene matches. CDR3 length equals 13 residues. The CDR3 DNA reads as TGTGCCACCGGGGGAGGGTATACAGATACGCAGTATTTT. Amino acid sequence: CATGGGYTDTQYF.

V gene TRBV27 combines with J gene TRBJ1-4, with 7 bases aligning to TRBD1. The germline gives CDR1 MNHEY, CDR2 SMNVEV (reference sequence). J was trimmed by 2 bases and V by 4 bases; bases with no gene match: 7. This CDR3 has 16 amino acids. CDR3 bases: TGTGCCAGCAGTTCCTCACACAGGGGTACTAATGAAAAACTGTTTTTT. It specifies CASSSSHRGTNEKLFF.

V is TRBV11-3 and J is TRBJ2-7; D uncertain. Between the trimmed V and J ends, which lost 6 bases and 5 bases, there was a span of 8 bases. The germline gives CDR1 SGHNT, CDR2 YENEEA. The CDR3 has 11 residues. CDR3 DNA sequence: TGTGCCAGCAGAATACGGGACGAGCAGTACTTC. Amino acid sequence: CASRIRDEQYF.

This clone has just a few counts. This chain uses TRBV29-1 with TRBJ2-2, with D unresolved. Trimming took 3 bases from V and 3 from J, leaving 8 bases between them. Per germline, CDR1 SQVTM and CDR2 ANQGSEA. The CDR3 length is 13 residues. CDR3 nucleotides: TGCAGCGTTGATTCCCCACACACCGGGGAGCTGTTTTTT. Its translation: CSVDSPHTGELFF.

V gene TRBV7-3 combines with J gene TRBJ2-5; 16 bases are shared with TRBD2. Germline CDR1 reads SGHTA; CDR2 reads FQGTGA. The CDR3 length is 18 residues. After removal of 5 bases from V and 2 bases from J, the junction contained 8 bases not matched to a gene. The CDR3 protein is CASSRGLAGGPRQETQYF. The CDR3 nucleotides are TGTGCCAGCAGCCGGGGACTAGCGGGAGGGCCGAGACAAGAGACCCAGTACTTC.

The V gene is TRBV11-2, the J gene TRBJ1-2; 7 bases fit TRBD1. This CDR3 contains 15 residues. CDR1 is SGHAT, CDR2 FQNNGV, per germline. The junction had 8 bases not matched to a gene; V was cut back by 3 bases and J by 4 bases. CDR3 DNA: TGTGCCAGCAGCTTTAGGCAAGGGGGCCGCTATGGCTACACCTTC. Its translation: CASSFRQGGRYGYTF.

The chain has TRBV29-1 and TRBJ1-4, with 7 bases aligning to TRBD1. Germline V gene sequence: CDR1 SQVTM, CDR2 ANQGSEA. With V trimmed by 3 bases and J by 7 bases, 5 bases remained unmatched. This CDR3 spans 13 amino acids. CDR3 bases: TGCAGCGTTGACAGACAGGGAGGTGAAAAACTGTTTTTT. It yields the protein CSVDRQGGEKLFF.

V is TRBV28 and J is TRBJ1-5; D is undetermined. The CDR3 is 12 amino acids. The germline V gene has CDR1 MDHEN and CDR2 SYDVKM. V was clipped by 6 bases and J by 0 bases, with 3 bases between them. CDR3 loop: CASSDSNQPQHF. The CDR3, as DNA: TGTGCCAGCAGCGATAGCAATCAGCCCCAGCATTTT.

This CDR3 is CASSDGVYTEAFF. CDR3 sequence (DNA): TGTGCCAGCAGTGACGGGGTTTACACTGAAGCTTTCTTT. This rearrangement joins TRBV6-1 to TRBJ1-1; D remains ambiguous. Trimming cost V 3 bases and J 3 bases, with 8 bases left between them. Germline CDR1 and CDR2: MNHNS and SASEGT. This CDR3 region has 13 residues.

V usage is TRBV7-8 and J usage is TRBJ1-5, with a weak D call TRBD1 (6 bases). Germline loops: CDR1 SGHVS, CDR2 FQNEAQ. Trimming stripped 5 bases from V and 5 bases from J, with 16 bases between. CDR3 length: 15 amino acids. CDR3 nucleotides: TGTGCCAGCAGCCAAGATGAGGGGGGCCATCAGCCCCAGCATTTT. Translating it yields CASSQDEGGHQPQHF.

The rearrangement uses TRBV7-9 and TRBJ1-1; D gene ambiguous. CDR1 and CDR2 from the germline V gene are SEHNR and FQNEAQ (reference sequence). This CDR3 is built from 12 residues. V gave up 6 bases and J gave up 6 bases, with 11 bases separating them. CDR3 in amino acids: CASSRTAAEAFF. The CDR3 nucleotides read TGTGCCAGCAGTCGGACCGCGGCTGAAGCTTTCTTT.

The chain has TRBV2 and TRBJ1-4, with a possible D match to TRBD1 (5 bases). Germline CDR1 SNHLY, CDR2 FYNNEI. Trimming removed 8 bases at V and 8 bases at J, with 15 bases between. The CDR3 consists of 13 residues. The CDR3 DNA is TGTGCCAGCGGGGACCGAACAGGCGAAAAACTGTTTTTT. Translated, it gives CASGDRTGEKLFF.

This chain uses TRBV6-5 with TRBJ2-7; D possibly corresponds to TRBD2 (6 bases). Trimming removed 4 bases at V and 2 bases at J, with 15 bases between. The germline V gene encodes CDR1 MNHEY and CDR2 SVGAGI. There are 15 residues in the CDR3. This CDR3 reads CASSSAGWDAYEQYF. DNA for the CDR3: TGTGCCAGCAGTTCCGCGGGGTGGGACGCCTACGAGCAGTACTTC.

CDR3 nucleotide sequence: TGTGCCAGCAGTTTATTGACTGCTGATGGCTACACCTTC. Residues: CASSLLTADGYTF. The chain has TRBV28 and TRBJ1-2; D gene unclear. This CDR3 region has 13 residues. V dropped 1 base and J dropped 6 bases, with 9 bases sitting between them. Germline V CDR1 and CDR2: MDHEN, SYDVKM.

This chain connects TRBV28 to TRBJ1-2; 8 bases map to TRBD1. V dropped 3 bases and J dropped 8; count of bases not matched to a gene: 8. CDR1 and CDR2 from the germline V gene are MDHEN and SYDVKM. The CDR3 runs 14 residues. The CDR3 region has the DNA TGTGCCAGCAGTTTCAGCGGACAGGGAGTCGGCTACACCTTC. Translation gives CASSFSGQGVGYTF.

V usage is TRBV7-9 and J usage is TRBJ2-7; 8 bases agree with TRBD1. The CDR3 has 13 amino acids. The germline CDR1 and CDR2 sequences are SEHNR and FQNEAQ (reference sequence). The V gene end was trimmed by 3 bases and the J gene end by 5 bases; junction bases not matched to a gene: 3. The CDR3 is CASSFTGGDEQYF. As DNA, the CDR3 is TGTGCCAGCAGCTTTACAGGGGGTGACGAGCAGTACTTC.

This clone was counted at least ten times. The chain has TRBV6-1 and TRBJ2-5, with 8 bases that match TRBD1. The CDR3 is 13 amino acids. The V and J ends lost 9 bases and 3 bases, in that order; junction bases with no gene match: 6. CDR1 and CDR2 from the germline V gene are MNHNS and SASEGT. The CDR3 sequence: CASRTGYEETQYF. The CDR3 DNA reads TGTGCCAGTAGGACAGGGTATGAAGAGACCCAGTACTTC.

The genes are TRBV7-8 and TRBJ1-4; no reliable D call. The CDR3 has 15 residues. Between the trimmed V and J ends, which lost 1 base and 6 bases, there was a span of 12 bases. Germline CDR1 SGHVS, CDR2 FQNEAQ. As DNA, the CDR3 is TGTGCCAGCAGCTTAGTCGGTCGCGGGGATGAAAAACTGTTTTTT. It encodes CASSLVGRGDEKLFF.

The rearrangement links TRBV4-1 to TRBJ2-7; D gene uncertain. In germline, CDR1 is MGHRA, CDR2 YSYEKL. This CDR3 is built from 13 residues. V dropped 0 bases and J dropped 3 bases, with 6 bases sitting between them. The CDR3 DNA follows: TGCGCCAGCAGCCAAGATGGACGCTACGAGCAGTACTTC. Protein: CASSQDGRYEQYF.

The rearrangement links TRBV30 to TRBJ2-1; either TRBD1 or TRBD2 may supply D (5 bases each). V lost 5 bases and J lost 0, with 14 bases in between. CDR3 length: 15 amino acids. Germline-derived CDR1 and CDR2 are GTSNPN and SVGIG (reference sequence). The CDR3 here is CAWAGSVSSYNEQFF. The CDR3, as DNA: TGTGCCTGGGCAGGGAGCGTCAGCTCCTACAATGAGCAGTTCTTC. Full variable domain (rest looked up from reference TRBV30 and TRBJ2-1): SQTIHQWPATLVQPVGSPLSLECTVEGTSNPNLYWYRQAAGRGLQLLFYSVGIGQISSEVPQNLSASRPQDRQFILSSKKLLLSDSGFYLCAWAGSVSSYNEQFFGPGTRLTVL.

CDR3 DNA sequence: TGCGCCAGCAGCTCCGGACTAGCGGGTTACTACGAGCAGTACTTC. Encoded protein: CASSSGLAGYYEQYF. The chain joins TRBV5-1 to TRBJ2-7, with TRBD2 matching over 11 bases. CDR1 SGHRS and CDR2 YFSETQ come from the germline V gene. The ends lost 3 bases at V and 3 bases at J; junction bases unmatched: 5. CDR3 length: 15 residues.

The genes are TRBV19 and TRBJ2-7; D not certain. This CDR3 spans 16 amino acids. V was cut by 5 bases and J by 3 bases, with 20 bases left in between. CDR1 and CDR2 from the germline V gene are LNHDA and SQIVND (reference sequence). CDR3 sequence: CASSGRTKGVFYEQYF. The CDR3 DNA reads TGTGCCAGTAGTGGACGAACGAAGGGCGTCTTCTACGAGCAGTACTTC.

V is TRBV18 and J is TRBJ2-7; 8 bases match TRBD1. Germline CDR1 is KGHSH and CDR2 is LQKENI. Trimming removed 2 bases from V and 5 bases from J; junction bases left unmatched: 5. The CDR3 consists of 14 residues. The CDR3 loop reads CASSPVTGGNEQYF. The CDR3 DNA reads TGTGCCAGCTCACCAGTCACAGGGGGTAACGAGCAGTACTTC.

This chain connects TRBV5-1 to TRBJ1-1; D ambiguous. There are 14 residues in the CDR3. The V end lost 1 base, the J end lost 4 bases, and 11 bases lay between the germline ends. Germline V CDR1 and CDR2: SGHRS, YFSETQ. CDR3 coding DNA: TGCGCCAGCAGCTTGAGGACTTACGGCACTGAAGCTTTCTTT. Translating gives CASSLRTYGTEAFF.

The V call is TRBV28, the J call TRBJ2-7; tentatively, D is TRBD1 (8 bases). The germline V gene has CDR1 MDHEN and CDR2 SYDVKM. CDR3 length equals 15 residues. Trimming removed 8 bases at V and 6 bases at J, with 23 bases between. The CDR3 DNA sequence: TGTGCCAGCTACCAGGGGGCGGGAGTGCCGCGCGAGCAGTACTTC. Its protein product is CASYQGAGVPREQYF.

The V gene is TRBV28, the J gene TRBJ1-2; D ambiguous. Germline assignment: CDR1 MDHEN and CDR2 SYDVKM. The CDR3 runs to 14 residues. The V gene lost 2 bases and the J gene lost 8 bases, with 15 bases spanning the gap. The CDR3 DNA is TGTGCCAGCAGTTTAAACCCCCACAGCACCGGCTACACCTTC. Protein sequence: CASSLNPHSTGYTF.

On this clone: The same CDR3 can be traced to other DNA sequences in this sample. V and J are TRBV5-1 and TRBJ1-4; D ambiguous. V was shortened by 4 bases and J by 0 bases, with 13 bases between the two germline ends. The CDR3 loop spans 16 amino acids. The germline CDR1 and CDR2 sequences are SGHRS and YFSETQ. CDR3 nucleotide sequence: TGCGCCAGCAGCCTGACCGGGTCTGCAACTAATGAAAAACTGTTTTTT. It specifies CASSLTGSATNEKLFF.

This clone appeared a single time. The V and J genes are TRBV5-1 and TRBJ2-2; D may be TRBD2 (5 bases). Germline CDR1 SGHRS, CDR2 YFSETQ. The CDR3 runs 15 residues. The germline V and J ends were trimmed by 7 bases and 7 bases, with 20 bases remaining between them. CDR3 amino acids: CASAPGRSAGGELFF. The CDR3 region has the DNA TGCGCCAGCGCTCCGGGCCGAAGCGCGGGCGGGGAGCTGTTTTTT.

The gene calls are TRBV9 and TRBJ2-1, with D maybe TRBD2 (5 bases). V dropped 9 bases and J dropped 8 bases, with 18 bases sitting between them. The CDR3 is 13 residues long. Germline lookup yields CDR1 SGDLS and CDR2 YYNGEE. CDR3 protein: CATEVGVVHEQFF. CDR3 nucleotides: TGTGCCACGGAGGTGGGAGTTGTCCATGAGCAGTTCTTC.